This T cell receptor beta chain was observed in a study of CD8 T cells in Susac syndrome. Study results and caveats: Only a relatively small number of individuals were included in the TCR sequencing and HLA analysis.

A note on this clonotype: Antigen: not known.

An input of roughly 0.45 to 1 ug of RNA was subjected to reverse transcription using random hexamers. TCRdb re-called the immunoSEQ multiplex PCR reads through MiXCR, storing one row per CDR3 protein. This sample carries around 150,000 distinct CDR3 sequences, 95% of them seen once, and the ten largest clones take about 0.18%. CD8+ and CD4+ T cells from blood underwent TCR beta sequencing, which was carried out in a high-throughput format. Negative isolation was used for CD8+ and CD4+ T cells, and FACS enrichment was applied to TEMRA cells. CDR1 is SGDLS and CDR2 is YYNGEE in the germline V gene. V lost 5 bases and J 3 bases, leaving 16 bases between the germline ends. CDR3 length: 15 amino acids.

This TCR was recovered from a human donor with Susac syndrome. The material sequenced was CD8+ T cells from PBMCs. This chain connects TRBV9 to TRBJ2-3, with a possible D match to TRBD2 (6 bases). This chain's CDR3 is CASRGPTGTTDTQYF. In DNA, the CDR3 is TGTGCCAGCAGGGGACCTACGGGGACTACAGATACGCAGTATTTT.